The 24 T cell receptor beta chains listed next were all sequenced from one sample in a study of cytomegalovirus exposure and HLA in healthy donors. The PCR used 60 Vbeta and 13 Jbeta primers. Profiling relied on immunoSEQ multiplex PCR, and the TCRdb table lists in-frame clones only, not all of them. The sample contains about 85,000 clones, about four fifths of which appear only once. Material for sequencing was PBMCs. These receptors were obtained from a man aged 50-59 years in good health and CMV-seropositive.

The genes are TRBV6-5 and TRBJ1-1; D not certain. Germline CDR1 reads MNHEY; CDR2 reads SVGAGI. Trimming shortened V by 0 bases and J by 3 bases, and 5 bases separated the two germline ends. This CDR3 has 13 residues. The CDR3 loop reads CASSYSRDTEAFF. The CDR3 region has the DNA TGTGCCAGCAGTTACTCGAGGGACACTGAAGCTTTCTTT.

As DNA, the CDR3 is TGTGCCAGTAGTATACGTGTGTATGAGCAGTTCTTC. It yields the protein CASSIRVYEQFF. The chain has TRBV19 and TRBJ2-1; no firm D call. Germline V lookup: CDR1 LNHDA, CDR2 SQIVND (reference sequence). The CDR3 is 12 amino acids. Trimming left V 2 bases short and J 8 bases short, with 7 bases between.

This chain links TRBV5-1 with TRBJ1-5; tentatively, D is TRBD1 (5 bases). This CDR3 contains 15 residues. The germline V gene encodes CDR1 SGHRS and CDR2 YFSETQ. Trimming pared 4 bases from V and 4 bases from J, leaving 15 bases between. The DNA of the CDR3 is TGCGCCAGCAGCAGGGGTGACACTACTAATCAGCCCCAGCATTTT. This translates into CASSRGDTTNQPQHF.

V and J are TRBV2 and TRBJ2-7, with TRBD2 identical over 12 bases. V lost 6 bases to trimming and J lost 5 bases; unmatched junction nucleotides: 2. Looked up from germline, CDR1 is SNHLY and CDR2 is FYNNEI. This CDR3 region has 13 residues. The CDR3 DNA sequence: TGTGCCAGCAGGACTAGCGGGAGCCACGAGCAGTACTTC. It is translated as CASRTSGSHEQYF.

The chain has TRBV5-4 and TRBJ2-7, with 9 bases aligning to TRBD1. With 4 bases clipped from V and 6 bases from J, the junction kept 5 bases outside the gene matches. This CDR3 region has 13 residues. CDR1 and CDR2 from the germline V gene are SGHNT and YYREEE (reference sequence). CDR3 in amino acids: CASSPGQGGEQYF. The CDR3 DNA reads as TGTGCCAGCAGCCCGGGACAGGGTGGCGAGCAGTACTTC. The complete variable domain, with remaining parts taken from reference TRBV5-4 and TRBJ2-7, reads ETGVTQSPTHLIKTRGQQVTLRCSSQSGHNTVSWYQQALGQGPQFIFQYYREEENGRGNFPPRFSGLQFPNYSSELNVNALELDDSALYLCASSPGQGGEQYFGPGTRLTVT.

The sample holds a few counts of this clone. The rearrangement links TRBV19 to TRBJ1-1; unclear D gene. V was pared by 3 bases and J by 6 bases, with 11 bases between. CDR3 length equals 13 residues. Per the germline V gene, CDR1 is LNHDA and CDR2 is SQIVND (reference sequence). CDR3 DNA sequence: TGTGCCAGTAGTATCCACGTCAGGTCTGAAGCTTTCTTT. It is translated as CASSIHVRSEAFF.

The gene calls are TRBV30 and TRBJ2-1; TRBD2 agrees at 9 bases. After removal of 5 bases from V and 4 bases from J, the junction contained 9 bases not matched to a gene. The CDR3 has 15 residues. Germline values: CDR1 GTSNPN, CDR2 SVGIG (reference sequence). The CDR3 region is CAWEAGGLSYNEQFF. CDR3 nucleotide sequence: TGTGCCTGGGAGGCGGGAGGGCTCTCTTACAATGAGCAGTTCTTC.

The chain joins TRBV5-6 to TRBJ2-5; the match to TRBD1 covers 10 bases. CDR3 length: 15 residues. Unmatched junction bases numbered 6, after V lost 2 bases and J lost 5 bases. Germline V CDR1 and CDR2: SGHDT, YYEEEE. This CDR3 is CASSFRDRGGETQYF. CDR3 sequence (DNA): TGTGCCAGCAGCTTTCGGGACAGGGGTGGCGAGACCCAGTACTTC.

The rearrangement uses TRBV2 and TRBJ2-1, with a possible D match to TRBD1 (6 bases). The CDR3 length is 16 residues. V was trimmed by 6 bases and J by 0 bases, leaving 15 bases between them. Per the germline V gene, CDR1 is SNHLY and CDR2 is FYNNEI. CDR3 sequence (DNA): TGTGCCAGCAGCCGACGACAGGCAAGCTCCTACAATGAGCAGTTCTTC. The encoded protein is CASSRRQASSYNEQFF. The entire variable domain, with the rest obtained from reference TRBV2 and TRBJ2-1, is as follows: EPEVTQTPSHQVTQMGQEVILRCVPISNHLYFYWYRQILGQKVEFLVSFYNNEISEKSEIFDDQFSVERPDGSNFTLKIRSTKLEDSAMYFCASSRRQASSYNEQFFGPGTRLTVL.

This clone has a handful of counts. The chain uses TRBV7-3 and TRBJ2-1, with 8 bases lining up with TRBD2. Germline V CDR1 and CDR2: SGHTA, FQGTGA. This CDR3 has 14 amino acids. After removal of 2 bases from V and 15 bases from J, the junction contained 12 bases not matched to a gene. CDR3 residues: CASSLPGLVFAVFF. The DNA of the CDR3 is TGTGCCAGCAGCTTACCGGGACTAGTTTTCGCCGTGTTCTTC.

The rearrangement links TRBV27 to TRBJ2-7; D perhaps matches TRBD1 (6 bases). CDR1 is MNHEY and CDR2 is SMNVEV in the germline V gene (reference sequence). The CDR3 totals 14 residues. The V end was cut by 6 bases, the J end by 2 bases, with 14 bases between. For the CDR3, the DNA is TGTGCCAGCAGATCCGGGACAAATACCTACGAGCAGTACTTC. Amino acid sequence: CASRSGTNTYEQYF.

The V and J genes are TRBV4-1 and TRBJ1-1, with 11 nucleotides matching TRBD1. The V gene end was trimmed by 0 bases and the J gene end by 7 bases; junction bases not matched to a gene: 7. CDR1 and CDR2 (germline): MGHRA, YSYEKL. CDR3 size: 16 residues. CDR3 sequence reads: CASSQDRTGGGIEAFF. Written as DNA, the CDR3 is TGCGCCAGCAGCCAAGACCGGACAGGGGGCGGGATTGAAGCTTTCTTT.

This rearrangement joins TRBV30 to TRBJ2-3; possible D gene TRBD2, 7 bases. Germline V gene data show CDR1 as GTSNPN and CDR2 as SVGIG (reference sequence). The CDR3 consists of 17 residues. Trimming stripped 3 bases from V and 2 bases from J, with 21 bases between. The CDR3 DNA follows: TGTGCCTGGAGGGAGAGGGGGGGACTTGCCTCCACAGATACGCAGTATTTT. Its translation: CAWRERGGLASTDTQYF.

This chain joins TRBV27 and TRBJ2-7, with 7 bases aligning to TRBD1. V lost 6 bases and J lost 2; bases outside the gene matches: 7. Per germline, CDR1 MNHEY and CDR2 SMNVEV (reference sequence). This CDR3 is built from 14 residues. CDR3 sequence: CASRDIDRAYEQYF. In nucleotides, the CDR3 is TGTGCCAGCAGGGACATTGACAGGGCCTACGAGCAGTACTTC.

The chain combines TRBV5-4 with TRBJ2-3, with 10 bases identical to TRBD2. The CDR3 is 17 residues long. Germline CDR1 reads SGHNT; CDR2 reads YYREEE (reference sequence). V shed 0 bases, J shed 2 bases, and the junction held 6 bases outside the gene matches. CDR3 sequence (DNA): TGTGCCAGCAGCTTGGGCCCAGCGGGAGGGGACACAGATACGCAGTATTTT. This sequence encodes CASSLGPAGGDTDTQYF.

This clone was detected a few times. This rearrangement joins TRBV6-5 to TRBJ1-6; the D gene is possibly TRBD1 (6 bases). Per germline, CDR1 MNHEY and CDR2 SVGAGI. Trimming removed 2 bases at V and 7 bases at J, with 15 bases between. The CDR3 loop spans 16 amino acids. The CDR3 DNA sequence: TGTGCCAGCAGTTACGTACACAGGGTATCGAATTCACCCCTCCACTTT. Encoded protein: CASSYVHRVSNSPLHF.

V usage is TRBV19 and J usage is TRBJ1-4; 8 bases fit TRBD1. Per the germline V gene, CDR1 is LNHDA and CDR2 is SQIVND (reference sequence). V was pared by 7 bases and J by 8 bases, with 9 bases of the junction left unmatched. The CDR3 is 14 residues long. DNA of the CDR3: TGTGCCAGTACCAGCGGACAGGGATTCGAAAAACTGTTTTTT. It is translated as CASTSGQGFEKLFF.

This clone was seen a few times. The rearrangement joins TRBV19 to TRBJ2-7, with D possibly TRBD2 on 5 matching bases. The CDR3 covers 15 residues. Germline V gene lookup returns CDR1 LNHDA and CDR2 SQIVND (reference sequence). V gave up 3 bases and J gave up 0 bases, with 12 bases separating them. CDR3 region: CASSIGLSSSYEQYF. CDR3 bases: TGTGCCAGTAGTATCGGACTGAGTAGCTCCTACGAGCAGTACTTC. Full variable domain (outside the CDR3, taken from reference TRBV19 and TRBJ2-7): DGGITQSPKYLFRKEGQNVTLSCEQNLNHDAMYWYRQDPGQGLRLIYYSQIVNDFQKGDIAEGYSVSREKKESFPLTVTSAQKNPTAFYLCASSIGLSSSYEQYFGPGTRLTVT.

This clone occurred once. This chain uses TRBV19 with TRBJ1-5; D not resolved. The CDR3 covers 14 residues. From germline, CDR1 is LNHDA and CDR2 SQIVND (reference sequence). V lost 8 bases to trimming and J lost 2 bases, with 13 bases between them. CDR3 region: CASPYLSGNQPQHF. DNA of the CDR3: TGTGCCAGTCCATACTTAAGCGGCAATCAGCCCCAGCATTTT.

The CDR3 region is CASSRISTSGYNEQFF. In DNA form, the CDR3 reads TGTGCCAGCAGCCGAATTTCAACTAGCGGCTACAATGAGCAGTTCTTC. This chain connects TRBV11-2 to TRBJ2-1; TRBD2 matches 8 bases. Germline-derived CDR1 and CDR2 are SGHAT and FQNNGV. The CDR3 extends over 16 amino acids. After removal of 5 bases from V and 3 bases from J, the junction contained 9 bases not matched to a gene.

The gene calls are TRBV5-4 and TRBJ2-1; 14 nucleotides align to TRBD2. CDR1 is SGHNT and CDR2 is YYREEE in the germline V gene (reference sequence). V lost 0 bases to trimming and J lost 10 bases; unmatched junction nucleotides: 3. The CDR3 length is 15 residues. Here the CDR3 reads CASSLAGLAGGEQFF. The CDR3 nucleotides are TGTGCCAGCAGCTTGGCCGGACTAGCGGGAGGCGAGCAGTTCTTC.

The rearrangement links TRBV23-1 to TRBJ2-7; D is undetermined. TRBV23-1 is assigned to the ORF class and has an uncertain function. V gave up 0 bases and J gave up 2 bases, with 20 bases separating them. CDR3 size: 18 residues. The CDR3 DNA is TGCGCCAGCAGTCAATCACCCCTTCTTTGCGTTGATCCCTACGAGCAGTACTTC. The encoded protein is CASSQSPLLCVDPYEQYF.

This clone has just a few counts. The J gene is TRBJ1-3, the V gene TRBV19, with D perhaps TRBD1 (6 bases). Germline CDR1 LNHDA, CDR2 SQIVND (reference sequence). The CDR3 sequence is 15 residues long. With 3 bases removed from V and 0 bases from J, the gap between germline ends came to 9 bases. CDR3 region: CASSIDRTSGNTIYF. In nucleotides, the CDR3 is TGTGCCAGTAGTATCGACAGGACCTCTGGAAACACCATATATTTT.

CDR3 nucleotide sequence: TGTGCCAGCAGCGCCCCCCCCGCCAGGACTAGCGGGAGCCCACCCTACGAGCAGTACTTC. This translates into CASSAPPARTSGSPPYEQYF. The chain uses TRBV21-1 and TRBJ2-7; TRBD2 reflects the table's D call only, with no check against the DNA. TRBV21-1 is deemed a pseudogene. The CDR3 runs 20 residues.